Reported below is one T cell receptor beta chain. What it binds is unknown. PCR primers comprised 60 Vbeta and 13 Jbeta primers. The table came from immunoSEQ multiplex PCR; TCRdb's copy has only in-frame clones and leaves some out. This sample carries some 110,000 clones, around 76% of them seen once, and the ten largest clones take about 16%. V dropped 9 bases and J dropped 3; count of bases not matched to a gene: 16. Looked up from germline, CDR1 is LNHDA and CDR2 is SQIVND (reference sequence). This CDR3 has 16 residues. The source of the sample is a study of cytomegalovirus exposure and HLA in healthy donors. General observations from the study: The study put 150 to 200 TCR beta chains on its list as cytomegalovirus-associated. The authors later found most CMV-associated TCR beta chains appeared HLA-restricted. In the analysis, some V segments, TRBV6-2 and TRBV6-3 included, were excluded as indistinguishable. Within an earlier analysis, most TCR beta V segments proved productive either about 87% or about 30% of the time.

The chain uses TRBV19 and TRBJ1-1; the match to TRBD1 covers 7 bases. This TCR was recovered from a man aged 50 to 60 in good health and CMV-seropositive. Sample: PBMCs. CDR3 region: CASSQRAGGRDTEAFF. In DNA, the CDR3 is TGTGCCAGCTCTCAAAGGGCAGGGGGACGAGACACTGAAGCTTTCTTT.